The 9 T cell receptor beta chains below were found in one sample sequenced in a study of blood T cell repertoires in COVID-19. Sequencing was performed with immunoSEQ multiplex PCR; in TCRdb, only in-frame clones are kept and a portion is missing. The data show more than 110,000 clones, 75% to 90% seen once. Material: peripheral blood. These receptors originate from a human donor in a cohort sampled during active COVID-19.

J is TRBJ1-2 and V is TRBV5-1, with a weak D call TRBD1 (6 bases). The CDR3 consists of 15 residues. Looked up from germline, CDR1 is SGHRS and CDR2 is YFSETQ. Trimming shortened V by 0 bases and J by 8 bases, and 17 bases separated the two germline ends. CDR3 region: CASSLGGTGNLGYTF. The CDR3 nucleotides read TGCGCCAGCAGCTTGGGGGGCACAGGGAACTTGGGCTACACCTTC.

This chain uses TRBV7-9 with TRBJ2-2; 8 bases align to TRBD2. The germline CDR1 and CDR2 sequences are SEHNR and FQNEAQ (reference sequence). This CDR3 has 15 amino acids. Trimming at V came to 5 bases and at J to 5 bases, leaving 7 bases not matched to a gene. The CDR3 loop is CASSPHSGETGELFF. CDR3 nucleotide sequence: TGTGCCAGCAGCCCCCATAGCGGGGAGACCGGGGAGCTGTTTTTT.

The gene calls are TRBV30 and TRBJ1-6; weak D call: TRBD1 (5 bases). The CDR3 is made up of 12 amino acids. The germline CDR1 and CDR2 sequences are GTSNPN and SVGIG (reference sequence). Trimming took off 0 bases at V and 14 bases at J, with 11 bases between the two ends. The CDR3 spells CAWSVGGSALHF. The CDR3 DNA reads as TGTGCCTGGAGTGTGGGGGGTTCGGCCCTCCACTTT.

This clone occurred once. This chain connects TRBV11-2 to TRBJ2-7, with unresolved D. The V gene's germline CDR1 is SGHAT and CDR2 FQNNGV. The CDR3 consists of 11 residues. V lost 8 bases and J lost 0, with 5 bases in between. CDR3 sequence (DNA): TGTGCCAGCGGGCCCTCCTACGAGCAGTACTTC. It is translated as CASGPSYEQYF.

The chain uses TRBV24-1 and TRBJ1-2; 9 bases line up with TRBD1. The CDR3 totals 14 residues. The germline V gene has CDR1 KGHDR and CDR2 SFDVKD. The ends lost 3 bases at V and 7 bases at J; junction bases unmatched: 5. The CDR3 bases are TGTGCCACCAGTGATCCGGGACAGGGATTTGGCTACACCTTC. Its translation: CATSDPGQGFGYTF.

There are a few counts of this clone. The chain joins TRBV29-1 to TRBJ1-3; TRBD1 matches at 8 bases. Germline lookup yields CDR1 SQVTM and CDR2 ANQGSEA. The junction had 0 bases not matched to a gene; V was cut back by 6 bases and J by 2 bases. The CDR3 extends over 12 amino acids. The CDR3 sequence: CSVTGAGNTIYF. In DNA, the CDR3 is TGCAGCGTGACAGGGGCTGGAAACACCATATATTTT. The full variable domain, its missing parts supplied by reference TRBV29-1 and TRBJ1-3, is SAVISQKPSRDICQRGTSLTIQCQVDSQVTMMFWYRQQPGQSLTLIATANQGSEATYESGFVIDKFPISRPNLTFSTLTVSNMSPEDSSIYLCSVTGAGNTIYFGEGSWLTVV.

The rearrangement joins TRBV7-2 to TRBJ1-6; tentative D call: TRBD1 (5 bases). Trimming stripped 6 bases from V and 6 bases from J, with 15 bases between. CDR1 and CDR2 from the germline V gene are SGHTA and FQGNSA. CDR3 length equals 15 residues. The CDR3 DNA sequence: TGTGCCAGCAGTCGTAACGGGGGACCTAATTCACCCCTCCACTTT. It codes for CASSRNGGPNSPLHF.

V gene TRBV20-1 combines with J gene TRBJ2-7; 13 nucleotides match TRBD2. Looked up from germline, CDR1 is DFQATT and CDR2 is SNEGSKA (reference sequence). The V segment lost 3 bases and the J segment 0 bases; nucleotides outside the gene matches: 8. This CDR3 spans 17 amino acids. CDR3 residues: CSASPGLAGTPSYEQYF. The CDR3 bases are TGCAGTGCTAGTCCGGGACTAGCGGGGACTCCCTCCTACGAGCAGTACTTC.

The CDR3 protein is CASSYQFNTEAFF. The CDR3 bases are TGTGCCAGCAGTTACCAGTTCAACACTGAAGCTTTCTTT. The chain has TRBV6-2 or TRBV6-3 and TRBJ1-1; D uncertain. The V gene's germline CDR1 is MNHEY and CDR2 SVGEGT. The CDR3 covers 13 residues. Trimming cost V 2 bases and J 2 bases, with 6 bases left between them.